This T cell receptor (beta chain) derives from a study of cytomegalovirus exposure and HLA in healthy donors. CDR1 and CDR2 from the germline V gene are SGHAT and FQNNGV. V lost 3 bases to trimming and J lost 5 bases, with 28 bases between them. The CDR3 consists of 19 residues. The PCR had 60 Vbeta and 13 Jbeta primers. The protocol was immunoSEQ multiplex PCR, while the TCRdb copy is restricted to in-frame clones and leaves out a portion. The sample gives more than 75,000 clones, 74% of which show up once; 9.1% is in the top ten. Findings and caveats of the study: Presence/absence analyses assumed roughly uniform sequencing depth across donors, which may not hold. Sequencing likely caused a cluster of highly shared sequence variants. In a later analysis, V- and J-gene trimming of beta chains associated with a DCLRE1C missense variant, replicated independently. Later on, an analysis found that several of the most significant clusters appeared to be linked to common viral pathogens, which included parvovirus B19.

As to this clone: Its target is unknown.

The sequence was obtained from a man aged 40-49 years in good health and CMV-seropositive. Specimen: PBMCs. The gene calls are TRBV11-2 and TRBJ2-5, with D maybe TRBD1 (5 bases). CDR3 protein: CASSLAYGAARGIQETQYF. The CDR3 DNA is TGTGCCAGCAGCTTGGCTTATGGGGCGGCTAGAGGTATTCAGGAGACCCAGTACTTC.